The following is a T cell receptor beta chain sequence with its context. Authors' analysis steps: How many nucleated cells were present was estimated from reference gene primer amplification. Some clones are missing from TCRdb's copy, which holds only in-frame ones; the method was immunoSEQ multiplex PCR. V and J calls and clone size are those listed in that table; D and trimming were worked out from the DNA. The sample has about 73,000 clones, around 80% seen once. The sample comes from a study of blood T cell repertoires in COVID-19. Across the whole study: Acute-phase and convalescent COVID-19 samples originated in the United States, Italy and Spain. The analysed material was cDNA or gDNA that came from T cells, B-cell-depleted T cells, or PBMCs.

With 1 base removed from V and 0 bases from J, the gap between germline ends came to 21 bases. This CDR3 has 19 amino acids. CDR1 and CDR2 from the germline V gene are LGHNA and YNFKEQ. The chain combines TRBV4-2 with TRBJ2-5, with D tentatively TRBD2 (5 bases). The clonotype originates from a man aged 45-60 years with active COVID-19. The specimen sequenced was peripheral blood. The CDR3 DNA follows: TGTGCCAGCAGCCAAGGGAGTTTGGACTCAGTTCTTTACCAAGAGACCCAGTACTTC. This codes for CASSQGSLDSVLYQETQYF.